A selection of T cell receptor beta chains follows, all from one sample in a study of PD-1 blockade in classical Hodgkin lymphoma. TCRdb keeps only in-frame clones here, not all; method: immunoSEQ multiplex PCR. The sample has some 30,000 clones, 88% seen once. Material: CD4+ T cells from blood. The receptors derive from a human donor with classical Hodgkin lymphoma. Each CDR3 is given with its conserved first and last residue. Fields, in order: V gene, clone size, J gene, D gene, CDR3 DNA, CDR3 protein. The D gene is left open where the match is weak. The listing skips clone size in some rows; elsewhere it reads once, few, many or a size class.

v_call: TRBV18
clone_size: NA
j_call: TRBJ1-6
d_call: TRBD1
cdr3_nt: TGTGCCAGCTCAGCGGACAGGCGAACCTATAATTCACCCCTCCACTTT
cdr3_aa: CASSADRRTYNSPLHF

v_call: TRBV7-3
clone_size: NA
j_call: TRBJ2-2
d_call: NA
cdr3_nt: TGTGCCAGCAGCCTAAACCAGGCAGGGGCCTCCGGGGAGCTGTTTTTT
cdr3_aa: CASSLNQAGASGELFF

v_call: TRBV5-1
clone_size: NA
j_call: TRBJ1-5
d_call: TRBD1
cdr3_nt: TGCGCCAGCAGCTTGGGTGCAGGGGGTTTGCAGCCCCAGCATTTT
cdr3_aa: CASSLGAGGLQPQHF

v_call: TRBV18
clone_size: few
j_call: TRBJ1-2
d_call: NA
cdr3_nt: TGTGCCAGCTCACCAGGGACCGAAGGGTATGGCTACACCTTC
cdr3_aa: CASSPGTEGYGYTF

v_call: TRBV5-1
clone_size: NA
j_call: TRBJ2-5
d_call: NA
cdr3_nt: TGCGCCAGCAGCTTGGCGGGCAGGGGTAAAGAGACCCAGTACTTC
cdr3_aa: CASSLAGRGKETQYF

v_call: TRBV5-6
clone_size: NA
j_call: TRBJ2-7
d_call: NA
cdr3_nt: TGTGCCAGCAGCTTGACTGTTTGGGACGAGCAGTACTTC
cdr3_aa: CASSLTVWDEQYF

v_call: TRBV5-1
clone_size: NA
j_call: TRBJ1-1
d_call: TRBD1
cdr3_nt: TGCGCCAGCAGCTACAGGGGCCCGAACACTGAAGCTTTCTTT
cdr3_aa: CASSYRGPNTEAFF

v_call: TRBV6-5
clone_size: NA
j_call: TRBJ2-7
d_call: NA
cdr3_nt: TGTGCCAGCAGTTACGGGACCGTCAGCTCCTACGAGCAGTACTTC
cdr3_aa: CASSYGTVSSYEQYF

v_call: TRBV9
clone_size: NA
j_call: TRBJ1-2
d_call: NA
cdr3_nt: TGTGCCAGCAGCGGGGCAGGGCTGGGCTACACCTTC
cdr3_aa: CASSGAGLGYTF

v_call: TRBV28
clone_size: NA
j_call: TRBJ2-2
d_call: NA
cdr3_nt: TGTGCCAGCAGTTTGGCGGGGAGGCGGACCGGGGAGCTGTTTTTT
cdr3_aa: CASSLAGRRTGELFF

v_call: TRBV6-1
clone_size: NA
j_call: TRBJ2-7
d_call: TRBD2
cdr3_nt: TGTGCCAGCAGTGAAGAGTCTAGCGGGAGAACCCTGAGCTCCTACGAGCAGTACTTC
cdr3_aa: CASSEESSGRTLSSYEQYF

v_call: TRBV9
clone_size: NA
j_call: TRBJ1-4
d_call: TRBD1
cdr3_nt: TGTGCCAGCAGCGCCCGAACACCGGGACAGCGGGGAGAAAAACTGTTTTTT
cdr3_aa: CASSARTPGQRGEKLFF

v_call: TRBV6-5
clone_size: NA
j_call: TRBJ2-7
d_call: TRBD2
cdr3_nt: TGTGCCAGCAGTTACTCGAAATTCCCTAGCGGCTACGAGCAGTACTTC
cdr3_aa: CASSYSKFPSGYEQYF

v_call: TRBV2
clone_size: NA
j_call: TRBJ2-7
d_call: TRBD2
cdr3_nt: TGTGCCAGCAGTTTAGCGGGAGATACAGAAGAGCAGTACTTC
cdr3_aa: CASSLAGDTEEQYF

v_call: TRBV29-1
clone_size: NA
j_call: TRBJ1-1
d_call: NA
cdr3_nt: TGCAGCGTTGCGACAAGAATGAACACTGAAGCTTTCTTT
cdr3_aa: CSVATRMNTEAFF

v_call: TRBV29-1
clone_size: NA
j_call: TRBJ2-3
d_call: NA
cdr3_nt: TGCAGCGCGCCCCGGGGGGCCGGTGGCACAGATACGCAGTATTTT
cdr3_aa: CSAPRGAGGTDTQYF

v_call: TRBV7-9
clone_size: few
j_call: TRBJ1-5
d_call: TRBD1
cdr3_nt: TGTGCCAGCAGCTTAGCGAGGGACAGGGACTATCAGCCCCAGCATTTT
cdr3_aa: CASSLARDRDYQPQHF

v_call: TRBV18
clone_size: NA
j_call: TRBJ1-2
d_call: NA
cdr3_nt: TGTGCCAGCTCACAAACGGAGGGGGGCTACACCTTC
cdr3_aa: CASSQTEGGYTF

v_call: TRBV19
clone_size: few
j_call: TRBJ2-3
d_call: TRBD1
cdr3_nt: TGTGCCAGTAGTTCACAGGGGAGCACAGATACGCAGTATTTT
cdr3_aa: CASSSQGSTDTQYF

v_call: TRBV19
clone_size: NA
j_call: TRBJ1-2
d_call: NA
cdr3_nt: TGTGCCAGTAGTAGAAAGAACTATGGCTACACCTTC
cdr3_aa: CASSRKNYGYTF

v_call: TRBV4-1
clone_size: NA
j_call: TRBJ2-4
d_call: TRBD1
cdr3_nt: TGCGCCAGCAGCCTGCCACTCCGGGACAGGGCAAACATTCAGTACTTC
cdr3_aa: CASSLPLRDRANIQYF

v_call: TRBV6-5
clone_size: NA
j_call: TRBJ2-2
d_call: NA
cdr3_nt: TGTGCCAGCAATAAGGGGGATTCGGGCACCGGGGAGCTGTTTTTT
cdr3_aa: CASNKGDSGTGELFF

v_call: TRBV5-1
clone_size: NA
j_call: TRBJ2-2
d_call: NA
cdr3_nt: TGCGCCAGTCGTCGGGGGGACAGGAACACCGGGGAGCTGTTTTTT
cdr3_aa: CASRRGDRNTGELFF

v_call: TRBV28
clone_size: once
j_call: TRBJ1-1
d_call: TRBD1
cdr3_nt: TGTGCCAGCAGTTCGGTGGCAGGGGGGAACACTGAAGCTTTCTTT
cdr3_aa: CASSSVAGGNTEAFF

v_call: TRBV10-3
clone_size: NA
j_call: TRBJ2-5
d_call: NA
cdr3_nt: TGTGCCACCGGGACTTCCCAAGAGACCCAGTACTTC
cdr3_aa: CATGTSQETQYF

v_call: TRBV2
clone_size: NA
j_call: TRBJ2-7
d_call: TRBD2
cdr3_nt: TGTGCCAGCAGCCCGGGACTATCTTGCAGCTTC
cdr3_aa: CASSPGLSCSF

v_call: TRBV5-1
clone_size: few
j_call: TRBJ1-4
d_call: NA
cdr3_nt: TGCGCCAGCAGCATTCTGGGACGGGATAATGAAAAACTGTTTTTT
cdr3_aa: CASSILGRDNEKLFF

v_call: TRBV11-3
clone_size: NA
j_call: TRBJ1-4
d_call: NA
cdr3_nt: TGTGCCAGCAGCTCGCCAGCAGGGGCTGAAAAACTGTTTTTT
cdr3_aa: CASSSPAGAEKLFF

v_call: TRBV15
clone_size: NA
j_call: TRBJ1-2
d_call: TRBD1
cdr3_nt: TGTGCCACGATGGGACAGGGGGATGGCTACACCTTC
cdr3_aa: CATMGQGDGYTF

v_call: TRBV7-2
clone_size: NA
j_call: TRBJ1-6
d_call: NA
cdr3_nt: TGTGCCAGCAGCTTAGCGCTACCAGGCGGCTCACCCCTCCACTTT
cdr3_aa: CASSLALPGGSPLHF

v_call: TRBV14
clone_size: NA
j_call: TRBJ2-2
d_call: TRBD2
cdr3_nt: TGTGCCAGCAGCCGCGGAGCGGGAGGGCCTAGCACCGGGGAGCTGTTTTTT
cdr3_aa: CASSRGAGGPSTGELFF